Below are 12 T cell receptor beta chains sequenced from a single sample in a study of blood T cell repertoires in COVID-19. Sequenced by immunoSEQ multiplex PCR; TCRdb stores in-frame clones only, minus some. The sample carries approximately 200,000 clones, approximately 84% recorded once. Sequencing was done on a sample of PBMCs or T cells enriched from blood (not recorded which). All receptors derive from a woman in her twenties or thirties who had recovered from COVID-19.

This sequence joins TRBV5-1 and TRBJ2-1; D remains ambiguous. Trimming left V 0 bases short and J 8 bases short, with 6 bases between. This CDR3 has 12 residues. Germline V gives CDR1 SGHRS, CDR2 YFSETQ. The CDR3 protein is CASSLAGYEQFF. CDR3 coding DNA: TGCGCCAGCAGCTTGGCCGGGTATGAGCAGTTCTTC.

This clone is a singleton in its sample. The chain has TRBV11-2 and TRBJ1-2, with D hard to call. The CDR3 totals 15 residues. Trimming shortened V by 0 bases and J by 2 bases, and 10 bases separated the two germline ends. Looked up from germline, CDR1 is SGHAT and CDR2 is FQNNGV. CDR3: CASSLDRTGNYGYTF. CDR3 bases: TGTGCCAGCAGCTTAGATCGCACGGGGAACTATGGCTACACCTTC.

The chain couples TRBV28 to TRBJ1-2; D unresolved. The CDR3 loop spans 14 amino acids. The V gene lost 0 bases and the J gene lost 6 bases, with 11 bases spanning the gap. CDR1 and CDR2 from the germline V gene are MDHEN and SYDVKM. The DNA for the CDR3 is TGTGCCAGCAGTTTATGGGAGGGCGTCCATGGCTACACCTTC. It yields the protein CASSLWEGVHGYTF.

The chain recombines TRBV28 with TRBJ1-5, with 9 positions matching TRBD1. The germline V gene has CDR1 MDHEN and CDR2 SYDVKM. The CDR3 spans 17 residues. V was pared by 7 bases and J by 1 base, with 11 bases of the junction left unmatched. The CDR3 protein is CASTDRGRGKSNQPQHF. In DNA, the CDR3 is TGTGCCAGCACGGACAGGGGTAGGGGCAAAAGCAATCAGCCCCAGCATTTT.

V usage is TRBV19 and J usage is TRBJ2-1; possible D gene TRBD2, 5 bases. V was cut by 1 base and J by 4 bases, with 11 bases left in between. The V gene's germline CDR1 is LNHDA and CDR2 SQIVND (reference sequence). This CDR3 is 15 amino acids long. In nucleotides, the CDR3 is TGTGCCAGTAGTATAGGGAGGCGCCAATACAATGAGCAGTTCTTC. Translation gives CASSIGRRQYNEQFF. The full variable domain, with the rest looked up from reference TRBV19 and TRBJ2-1, is DGGITQSPKYLFRKEGQNVTLSCEQNLNHDAMYWYRQDPGQGLRLIYYSQIVNDFQKGDIAEGYSVSREKKESFPLTVTSAQKNPTAFYLCASSIGRRQYNEQFFGPGTRLTVL.

Turning to this clone: Lacking the conserved final phenylalanine or tryptophan, this CDR3 likely reflects a read error. It is unclear where the CDR3 begins or ends on the DNA, so no DNA is shown, and the CDR3 is as TCRdb lists it. V gene TRBV21-1 combines with J gene TRBJ1-6. TRBV21-1 is tagged as a pseudogene. The CDR3 spans 18 residues, counting both ends. CDR3 residues: CASSILDCVHFDDPVRNG.

The chain carries TRBV19 and TRBJ1-2; unclear D gene. This CDR3 contains 14 residues. The V end lost 3 bases, the J end lost 8 bases, and 16 bases lay between the germline ends. The germline gives CDR1 LNHDA, CDR2 SQIVND (reference sequence). The CDR3 region has the DNA TGTGCCAGTAGTATCCCGGGTCTCGGTCGAGGCTACACCTTC. It encodes CASSIPGLGRGYTF.

V is TRBV5-1 and J is TRBJ2-7, with 8 bases aligning to TRBD1. Germline V gene data show CDR1 as SGHRS and CDR2 as YFSETQ. V was clipped by 3 bases and J by 0 bases; unmatched bases: 2. The CDR3 runs to 14 residues. The CDR3 DNA follows: TGCGCCAGCAGCTCAGGGGGCAGCTCCTACGAGCAGTACTTC. As protein: CASSSGGSSYEQYF.

The chain is built from TRBV9 and TRBJ2-1; 9 positions match TRBD1. This CDR3 comprises 16 residues. V shed 7 bases, J shed 7 bases, and the junction held 15 bases outside the gene matches. The germline V gene encodes CDR1 SGDLS and CDR2 YYNGEE. The CDR3 loop is CASLDTGTGTLNEQFF. The CDR3 nucleotides read TGTGCCAGCCTTGACACCGGGACAGGGACCCTTAATGAGCAGTTCTTC.

The J gene is TRBJ1-3, the V gene TRBV23-1, with unresolved D. TRBV23-1 is classed as an ORF, of uncertain function. There are 14 residues in the CDR3. V was cut by 4 bases and J by 0 bases, with 7 bases left in between. The CDR3: CASSPTNSGNTIYF. CDR3 nucleotide sequence: TGCGCCAGCAGTCCGACAAACTCTGGAAACACCATATATTTT.

This chain links TRBV7-2 with TRBJ2-2, with 12 bases aligning to TRBD2. CDR3 length: 16 residues. The germline V gene encodes CDR1 SGHTA and CDR2 FQGNSA. Losses at the gene ends were 4 bases for V and 1 base for J; bases not matched to a gene: 1. This chain's CDR3 is CASSSSGRGNTGELFF. The CDR3 DNA follows: TGTGCCAGCAGCTCTAGCGGGAGGGGGAACACCGGGGAGCTGTTTTTT.

This clone was picked up one time. CDR3 sequence: CASSQGLARETQYF. The CDR3 DNA follows: TGTGCCAGCTCACAGGGACTAGCCCGAGAGACCCAGTACTTC. V and J are TRBV18 and TRBJ2-5; 9 bases match TRBD2. Germline trimming cut 4 bases from V and 4 bases from J; bases unmatched to any gene: 4. CDR3 length equals 14 residues. From germline, CDR1 is KGHSH and CDR2 LQKENI.